This TCR beta chain was captured by sequencing in a study of blood T cell repertoires in COVID-19. Study summary: Some COVID-19 samples were acute and others convalescent; all came from the United States, Italy and Spain. PBMCs, B-cell-depleted T cells, or T cells provided the cDNA or gDNA that made up the material.

This CDR3 is 15 amino acids long. With 5 bases removed from V and 4 bases from J, the gap between germline ends came to 17 bases. CDR1 and CDR2 (germline): SEHNR, FQNEAQ (reference sequence). Original processing methods: How many nucleated cells were present was estimated from reference gene primer amplification. Using immunoSEQ multiplex PCR, the repertoire was profiled, and TCRdb retains in-frame clones only, with some absent. V, J and clone size are taken as reported in that table, and D and trimming were inferred from the DNA itself. The table lists roughly 100,000 clones, approximately 90% of them singletons, with under 2.5% in the top ten. The table lists this clone with a count of one.

The chain recombines TRBV7-9 with TRBJ1-1, with TRBD1 as a possible D gene (6 bases). Sequencing input: peripheral blood. The TCR originated in a man aged 45-65 years with active COVID-19. The CDR3 DNA reads TGTGCCAGCAGCCCCGGCGGGGGGCAGGTCACTGAAGCTTTCTTT. This codes for CASSPGGGQVTEAFF.